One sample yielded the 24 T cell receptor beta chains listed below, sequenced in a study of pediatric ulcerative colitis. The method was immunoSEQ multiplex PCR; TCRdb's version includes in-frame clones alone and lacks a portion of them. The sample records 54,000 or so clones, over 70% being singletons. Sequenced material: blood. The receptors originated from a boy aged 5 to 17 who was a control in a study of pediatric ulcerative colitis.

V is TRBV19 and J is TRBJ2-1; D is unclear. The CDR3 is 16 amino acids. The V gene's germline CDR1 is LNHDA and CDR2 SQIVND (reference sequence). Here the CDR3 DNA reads TGTGCTACCCAAGAACATGGTTCAAACATCTACAATGAGCAGTTCTTC. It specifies CATQEHGSNIYNEQFF.

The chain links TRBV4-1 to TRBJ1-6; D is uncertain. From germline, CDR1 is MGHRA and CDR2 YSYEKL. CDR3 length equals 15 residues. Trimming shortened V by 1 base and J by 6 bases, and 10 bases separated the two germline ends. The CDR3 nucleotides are TGCGCCAGCAGCCAAGTCGGGTTTGTTAATTCACCCCTCCACTTT. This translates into CASSQVGFVNSPLHF.

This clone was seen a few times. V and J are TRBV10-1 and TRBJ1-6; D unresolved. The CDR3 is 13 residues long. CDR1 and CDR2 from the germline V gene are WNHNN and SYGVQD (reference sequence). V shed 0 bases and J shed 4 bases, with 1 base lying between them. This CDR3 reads CASSESYNSPLHF. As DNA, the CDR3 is TGCGCCAGCAGTGAGTCTTATAATTCACCCCTCCACTTT.

The CDR3 spells CASSRETQYF. The CDR3 DNA is TGTGCCAGCAGCAGGGAGACCCAGTACTTC. V usage is TRBV21-1 and J usage is TRBJ2-5. TRBV21-1 is assigned pseudogene status. This CDR3 spans 10 amino acids.

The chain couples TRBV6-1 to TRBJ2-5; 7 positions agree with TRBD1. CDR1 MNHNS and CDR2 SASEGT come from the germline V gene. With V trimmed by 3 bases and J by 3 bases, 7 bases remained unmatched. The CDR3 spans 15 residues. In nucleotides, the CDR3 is TGTGCCAGCAGTGAGACAGGGCCGGTGGAAGAGACCCAGTACTTC. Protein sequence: CASSETGPVEETQYF.

CDR3 bases: TGTGCCAGCAGCACCCGCCGGGACAGGGCCAACACCGGGGAGCTGTTTTTT. It specifies CASSTRRDRANTGELFF. The rearrangement joins TRBV7-7 to TRBJ2-2, with 9 positions matching TRBD1. This CDR3 spans 17 amino acids. Losses at the gene ends were 5 bases for V and 2 bases for J; bases not matched to a gene: 9. Germline values: CDR1 SSHAT, CDR2 FNYEAQ (reference sequence).

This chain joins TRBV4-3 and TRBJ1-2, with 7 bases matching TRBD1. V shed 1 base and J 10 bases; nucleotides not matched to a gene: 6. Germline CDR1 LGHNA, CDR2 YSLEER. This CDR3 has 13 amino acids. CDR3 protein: CASSQGNRGDYTF. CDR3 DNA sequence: TGCGCCAGCAGCCAAGGAAACAGGGGTGACTACACCTTC.

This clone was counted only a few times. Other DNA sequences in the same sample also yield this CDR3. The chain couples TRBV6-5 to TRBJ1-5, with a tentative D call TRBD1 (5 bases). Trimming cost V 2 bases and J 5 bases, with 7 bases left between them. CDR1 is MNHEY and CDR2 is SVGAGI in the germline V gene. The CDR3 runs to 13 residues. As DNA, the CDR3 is TGTGCCAGCAGTTACAGGGGCGATCAGCCCCAGCATTTT. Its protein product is CASSYRGDQPQHF.

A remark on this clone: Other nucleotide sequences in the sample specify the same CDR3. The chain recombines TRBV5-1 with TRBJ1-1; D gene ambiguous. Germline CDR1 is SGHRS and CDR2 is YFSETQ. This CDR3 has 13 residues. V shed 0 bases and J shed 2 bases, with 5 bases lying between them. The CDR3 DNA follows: TGCGCCAGCAGCTTGGAGCTAAACACTGAAGCTTTCTTT. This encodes CASSLELNTEAFF.

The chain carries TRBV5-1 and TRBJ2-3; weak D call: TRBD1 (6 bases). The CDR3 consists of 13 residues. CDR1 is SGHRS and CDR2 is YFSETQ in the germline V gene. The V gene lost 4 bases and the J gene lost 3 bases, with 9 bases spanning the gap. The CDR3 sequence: CASSPTGTDTQYF. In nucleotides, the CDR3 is TGCGCCAGCAGCCCCACAGGGACAGATACGCAGTATTTT. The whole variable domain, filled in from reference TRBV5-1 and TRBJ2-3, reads KAGVTQTPRYLIKTRGQQVTLSCSPISGHRSVSWYQQTPGQGLQFLFEYFSETQRNKGNFPGRFSGRQFSNSRSEMNVSTLELGDSALYLCASSPTGTDTQYFGPGTRLTVL.

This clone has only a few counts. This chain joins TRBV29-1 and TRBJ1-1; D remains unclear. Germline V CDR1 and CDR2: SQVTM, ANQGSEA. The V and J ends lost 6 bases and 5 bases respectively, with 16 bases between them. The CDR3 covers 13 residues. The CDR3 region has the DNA TGCAGCGTCGTCCGGGATAAGGGAACTGAAGCTTTCTTT. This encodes CSVVRDKGTEAFF.

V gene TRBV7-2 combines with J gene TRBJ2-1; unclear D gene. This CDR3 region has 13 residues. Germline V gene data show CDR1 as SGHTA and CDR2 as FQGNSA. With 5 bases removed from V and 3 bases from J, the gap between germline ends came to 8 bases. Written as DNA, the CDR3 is TGTGCCAGCAGCACCCTTAGCTACAATGAGCAGTTCTTC. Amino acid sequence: CASSTLSYNEQFF.

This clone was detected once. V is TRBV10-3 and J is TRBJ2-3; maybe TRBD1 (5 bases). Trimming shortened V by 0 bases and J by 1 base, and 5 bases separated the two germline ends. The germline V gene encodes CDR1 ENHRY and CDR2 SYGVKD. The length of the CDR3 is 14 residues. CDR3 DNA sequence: TGTGCCATCAGTGAGTCCAGGGGCACAGATACGCAGTATTTT. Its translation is CAISESRGTDTQYF.

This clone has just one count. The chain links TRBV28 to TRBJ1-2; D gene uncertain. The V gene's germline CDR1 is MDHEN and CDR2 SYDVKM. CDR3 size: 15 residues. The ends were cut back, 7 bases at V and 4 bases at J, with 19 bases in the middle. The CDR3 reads CASTKYPSVSYGYTF. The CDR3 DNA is TGTGCCAGCACCAAGTACCCCTCCGTCAGCTATGGCTACACCTTC.

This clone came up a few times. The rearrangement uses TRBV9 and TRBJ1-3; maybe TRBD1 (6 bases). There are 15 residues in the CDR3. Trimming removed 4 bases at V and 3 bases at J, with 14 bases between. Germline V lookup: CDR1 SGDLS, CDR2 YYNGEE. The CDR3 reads CASSFSGDYGNTIYF. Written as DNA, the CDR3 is TGTGCCAGCAGCTTCTCAGGGGATTATGGAAACACCATATATTTT.

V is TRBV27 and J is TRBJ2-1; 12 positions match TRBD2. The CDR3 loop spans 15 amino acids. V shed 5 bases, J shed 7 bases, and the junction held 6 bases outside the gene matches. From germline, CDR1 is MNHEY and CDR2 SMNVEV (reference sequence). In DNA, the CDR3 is TGTGCCAGCAGTCCCAGGACTAGCGGGATTAATGAGCAGTTCTTC. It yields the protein CASSPRTSGINEQFF.

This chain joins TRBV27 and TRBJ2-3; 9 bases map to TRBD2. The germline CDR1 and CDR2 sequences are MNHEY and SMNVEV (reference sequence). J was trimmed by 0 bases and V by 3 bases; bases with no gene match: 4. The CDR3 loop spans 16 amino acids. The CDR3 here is CASSFLAGTSTDTQYF. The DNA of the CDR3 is TGTGCCAGCAGTTTCCTAGCGGGAACTAGCACAGATACGCAGTATTTT.

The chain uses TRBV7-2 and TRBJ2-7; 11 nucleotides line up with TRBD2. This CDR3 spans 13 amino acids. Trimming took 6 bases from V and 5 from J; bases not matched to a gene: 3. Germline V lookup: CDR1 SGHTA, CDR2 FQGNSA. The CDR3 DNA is TGTGCCAGCAGTAGCGGGAGGGCGAACGAGCAGTACTTC. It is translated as CASSSGRANEQYF.

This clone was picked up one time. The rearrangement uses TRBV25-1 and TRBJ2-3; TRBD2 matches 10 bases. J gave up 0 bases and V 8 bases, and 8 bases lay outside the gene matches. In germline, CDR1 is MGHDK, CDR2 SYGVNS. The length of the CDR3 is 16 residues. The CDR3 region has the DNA TGTGCCAGCGATGGCCTAGCGGGAGTGAGCACAGATACGCAGTATTTT. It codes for CASDGLAGVSTDTQYF.

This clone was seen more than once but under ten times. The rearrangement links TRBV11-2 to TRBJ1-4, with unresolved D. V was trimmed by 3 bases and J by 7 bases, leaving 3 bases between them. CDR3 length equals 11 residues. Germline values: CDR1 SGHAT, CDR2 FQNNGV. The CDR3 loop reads CASSLGEKLFF. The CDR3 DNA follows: TGTGCCAGCAGCTTGGGTGAAAAACTGTTTTTT.

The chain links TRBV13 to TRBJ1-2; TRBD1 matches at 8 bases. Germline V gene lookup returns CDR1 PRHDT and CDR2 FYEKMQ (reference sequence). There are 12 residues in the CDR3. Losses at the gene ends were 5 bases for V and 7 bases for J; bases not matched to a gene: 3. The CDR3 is CASSVQGAGYTF. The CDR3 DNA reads TGTGCCAGCAGCGTCCAGGGGGCTGGCTACACCTTC.

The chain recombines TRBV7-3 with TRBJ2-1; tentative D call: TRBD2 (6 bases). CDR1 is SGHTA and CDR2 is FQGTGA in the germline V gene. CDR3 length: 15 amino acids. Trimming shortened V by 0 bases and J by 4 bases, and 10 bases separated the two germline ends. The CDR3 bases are TGTGCCAGCAGCTTAACTAGCGGCCAATACAATGAGCAGTTCTTC. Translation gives CASSLTSGQYNEQFF.

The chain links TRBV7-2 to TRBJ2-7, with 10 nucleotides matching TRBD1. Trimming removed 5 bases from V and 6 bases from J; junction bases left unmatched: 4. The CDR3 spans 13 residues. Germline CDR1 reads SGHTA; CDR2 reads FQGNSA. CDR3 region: CASSTRTGGEQYF. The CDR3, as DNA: TGTGCCAGCAGCACAAGGACAGGGGGCGAGCAGTACTTC.

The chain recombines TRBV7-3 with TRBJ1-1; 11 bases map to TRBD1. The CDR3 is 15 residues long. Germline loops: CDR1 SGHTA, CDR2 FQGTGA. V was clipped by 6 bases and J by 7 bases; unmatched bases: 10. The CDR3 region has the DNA TGTGCCAGCAGTATAAACTCCGGGACAGGGGGTGAAGCTTTCTTT. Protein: CASSINSGTGGEAFF.